This T cell receptor (beta chain) is from a study of identical twins. The junction had 14 bases not matched to a gene; V was cut back by 6 bases and J by 7 bases. Germline V gene data show CDR1 as MDHEN and CDR2 as SYDVKM. This CDR3 region has 16 residues. TCRdb ran MiXCR on the 5' RACE reads and lists one entry per CDR3 protein. Of just under 650,000 distinct CDR3 sequences listed, roughly 6.6% were seen once; the top ten hold about 1.6%. Whole-study results and caveats: A lower insertion count was a feature of abundant cord blood beta clonotypes, with no such feature in memory repertoires.

This clonotype was detected many times. What it binds is not known. The same specimen was also included in a second study, on yellow fever vaccine responses in identical twins.

The TCR was taken from a woman aged 18-30 years in good health. The chain combines TRBV28 with TRBJ1-4, with TRBD1 matching 7 bases. The sequenced material came from PBMCs. CDR3 sequence: CASRSGQISVGEKLFF. As DNA, the CDR3 is TGTGCCAGCAGGTCGGGACAGATCAGTGTTGGTGAAAAACTGTTTTTT.